The rows below give T cell receptor beta chains drawn from one sample of a study of vaccination and CD4 T cells after COVID-19. These receptors have no identified antigens. Each CDR3 protein is one row after TCRdb ran MiXCR on the PCR reads. The sample lists roughly 8,200 distinct CDR3 sequences, 40% to 55% seen once, with around 40% in the top ten. Sequenced input: CD4+ T cells from blood, cultured in vitro. These receptors were obtained from a human donor who had recovered from COVID-19. Each CDR3 is given with its conserved first and last residue. D genes are given only for firm matches. Clone size is not always given. Where it is, it says once, few, many or a class for expanded clones.

size,D,V,J,DNA,CDR3
once,TRBD1,TRBV24-1,TRBJ2-5,TGTACCACCAGCAGGACAGGGGATCAAGAGACCCAGTACTTC,CTTSRTGDQETQYF
.,.,TRBV11-3,TRBJ2-3,TGTGCCAGCAGCTTTGTACGGACAGATACGCAGTATTTT,CASSFVRTDTQYF
.,.,TRBV6-1,TRBJ2-4,TGTGCCGGGCGACTAGCCAAAAACATTCAGTACTTC,CAGRLAKNIQYF
.,.,TRBV19,TRBJ1-6,TGTGCCAGCCTACAGACTTTGAATTCACCCCTCCACTTT,CASLQTLNSPLHF
.,TRBD2,TRBV20-1,TRBJ2-3,TGCAGTGCTAGTCATGGGCTAGCGGGGGCGAGAGATACGCAGTATTTT,CSASHGLAGARDTQYF
.,.,TRBV20-1,TRBJ1-2,TGCAGTGCGCGCTTGGCAGCGGGCTCCTATGGCTACACCTTC,CSARLAAGSYGYTF
.,.,TRBV30,TRBJ1-2,TGTGCCTGCCAATCAACGAGGGGATATGGTTACACCTTC,CACQSTRGYGYTF
few,TRBD2,TRBV20-1,TRBJ2-3,TGCAGTGCTAGAGTCCCTAGCGGACCCAGGCCAGATACGCAGTATTTT,CSARVPSGPRPDTQYF
.,.,TRBV7-2,TRBJ1-5,TGTGCCAGCAGCTTACACGGCAGTTTCAATCAGCCCCAGCATTTT,CASSLHGSFNQPQHF
few,TRBD2,TRBV10-1,TRBJ2-5,TGCGCCAGCAGTCGGACTAGCGGGAGGGCCGAGACCCAGTACTTC,CASSRTSGRAETQYF
.,.,TRBV12-5,TRBJ1-5,TGTGCTAGTGGTTTGAGGGAAAATCAGCCCCAGCATTTT,CASGLRENQPQHF
.,.,TRBV7-9,TRBJ2-7,TGTGCCAGCGAAGGGACATACGAGCAGTACTTC,CASEGTYEQYF
.,.,TRBV18,TRBJ2-3,TGTGCCAGCTCACCACCAGGCACAGATACGCAGTATTTT,CASSPPGTDTQYF
.,TRBD1,TRBV20-1,TRBJ2-5,TGCAGTGCTGAGACAGGGGGCCGTGAGACCCAGTACTTC,CSAETGGRETQYF
few,.,TRBV20-1,TRBJ2-7,TGCAGTGCTCATCCTGAGGGTAGCTACGAGCAGTACTTC,CSAHPEGSYEQYF
few,TRBD2,TRBV20-1,TRBJ2-7,TGCAGTGCTAGAGATGGGAGGGCCACCTACGAGCAGTACTTC,CSARDGRATYEQYF
.,.,TRBV10-3,TRBJ2-6,TGTGCCATCAGTAACCCGGGGGTCTCTGGGGCCAACGTCCTGACTTTC,CAISNPGVSGANVLTF
.,TRBD1,TRBV6-1,TRBJ1-2,TGTGCCAGCAGGGCGACAGGGATCTATGGCTACACCTTC,CASRATGIYGYTF
.,.,TRBV20-1,TRBJ2-1,TGCAGTGCTAGCCGCGGGTATACCTCCTACAATGAGCAGTTCTTC,CSASRGYTSYNEQFF
few,.,TRBV7-8,TRBJ1-5,TGTGCCAGCAGCTTAGACATGAATCAGCCCCAGCATTTT,CASSLDMNQPQHF
.,.,TRBV5-1,TRBJ2-3,TGCGCCAGCAGCTTGCCTAGCGACTACACAGATACGCAGTATTTT,CASSLPSDYTDTQYF
.,TRBD1,TRBV7-9,TRBJ1-1,TGTGCCAGCAGCTTTTCAGCAGGGGGCACTGAAGCTTTCTTT,CASSFSAGGTEAFF
.,.,TRBV21-1,TRBJ2-7,TGTGCCAGCAGCAAAGATGAGGAGGGGCCGAACGAGCAGTACTTC,CASSKDEEGPNEQYF
.,.,TRBV10-3,TRBJ2-2,TGTGCCATCAGTGGAGGGGCCCATCACCCCGGGGAGCTGTTTTTT,CAISGGAHHPGELFF
once,TRBD1,TRBV18,TRBJ2-1,TGTGCCAGCTCACCACTGGGACAGGGGGCCTATGAGCAGTTCTTC,CASSPLGQGAYEQFF
few,.,TRBV2,TRBJ2-3,TGTGCCAGCAGTGATTTCTGGGACAGCACAGATACGCAGTATTTT,CASSDFWDSTDTQYF
.,TRBD2,TRBV11-3,TRBJ2-5,TGTGCCAGCAGCTTGGGACTAGCGACGGTAAAGACCCAGTACTTC,CASSLGLATVKTQYF
few,.,TRBV6-5,TRBJ1-1,TGTGCCAGCAGCTACCAGGGGATTGACACTGAAGCTTTCTTT,CASSYQGIDTEAFF
.,.,TRBV30,TRBJ1-2,TGTGCCTGGAGTGAGGATTTTAACTATGGCTACACCTTC,CAWSEDFNYGYTF
few,.,TRBV7-3,TRBJ2-2,TGTGCCAGCAGTCAAGACACGAACACCGGGGAGCTGTTTTTT,CASSQDTNTGELFF
.,.,TRBV7-2,TRBJ2-3,TGTGCCAGCAGCTTTCGAGTTGGGCAGTCAGATACGCAGTATTTT,CASSFRVGQSDTQYF
few,.,TRBV28,TRBJ1-2,TGTGCCAGCAGTTTAGTGGCAGGGGACCCCTATGGCTACACCTTC,CASSLVAGDPYGYTF
few,TRBD2,TRBV20-1,TRBJ2-7,TGCAGTGCTAGTCTTCTAGCGGGAGTCGGCGAGCAGTACTTC,CSASLLAGVGEQYF
.,.,TRBV19,TRBJ1-5,TGTGCCAGTAGTATGGATTTCATCCAGCCCCAGCATTTT,CASSMDFIQPQHF
few,.,TRBV18,TRBJ1-5,TGTGCCAGCTCACCGTATAGCAATCAGCCCCAGCATTTT,CASSPYSNQPQHF
few,.,TRBV12-3/TRBV12-4,TRBJ1-1,TGTGCCAGCAGTCTCCGGTGGGGGATGAACACTGAAGCTTTCTTT,CASSLRWGMNTEAFF
few,TRBD1,TRBV7-9,TRBJ1-1,TGTGCCAGCAGCCCGGCCGGGACAGGGGGCGTCGGTGAAGCTTTCTTT,CASSPAGTGGVGEAFF
.,.,TRBV5-6,TRBJ1-2,TGTGCCAGCAGCCCGGTCTTTACTCCCCATGGCTACACCTTC,CASSPVFTPHGYTF
.,.,TRBV27,TRBJ1-1,TGTGCCAGCAGTTTGGGGGGGAACACTGAAGCTTTCTTT,CASSLGGNTEAFF
few,TRBD2,TRBV7-8,TRBJ2-2,TGTGCCAGCAGCCTCACTAGCGGGGGGATCAACACCGGGGAGCTGTTTTTT,CASSLTSGGINTGELFF
.,.,TRBV11-3,TRBJ2-1,TGTGCCAGCAGCCACCAGGACGGGGTTGAGCAGTTCTTC,CASSHQDGVEQFF
.,.,TRBV4-1,TRBJ2-7,TGCGCCAGCAGCCAAGATTGGCTTTACGAGCAGTACTTC,CASSQDWLYEQYF
.,.,TRBV6-1,TRBJ2-1,TGTGCCAGCAGTGAAGCCTCCATCAATGAGCAGTTCTTC,CASSEASINEQFF